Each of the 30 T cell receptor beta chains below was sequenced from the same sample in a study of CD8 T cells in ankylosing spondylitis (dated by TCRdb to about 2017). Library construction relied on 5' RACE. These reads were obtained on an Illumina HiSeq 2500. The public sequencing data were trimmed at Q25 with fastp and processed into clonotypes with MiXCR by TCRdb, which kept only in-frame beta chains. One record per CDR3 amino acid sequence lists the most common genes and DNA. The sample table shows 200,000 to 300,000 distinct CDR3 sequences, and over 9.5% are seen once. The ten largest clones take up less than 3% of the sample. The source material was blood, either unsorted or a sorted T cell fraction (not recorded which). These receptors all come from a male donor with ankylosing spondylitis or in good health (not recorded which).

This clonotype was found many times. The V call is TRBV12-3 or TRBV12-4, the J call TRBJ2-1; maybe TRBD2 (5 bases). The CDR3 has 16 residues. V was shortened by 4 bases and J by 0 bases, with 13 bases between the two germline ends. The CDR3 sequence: CASSSRDSTSYNEQFF. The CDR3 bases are TGTGCCAGCAGTTCCCGGGATTCAACCTCCTACAATGAGCAGTTCTTC.

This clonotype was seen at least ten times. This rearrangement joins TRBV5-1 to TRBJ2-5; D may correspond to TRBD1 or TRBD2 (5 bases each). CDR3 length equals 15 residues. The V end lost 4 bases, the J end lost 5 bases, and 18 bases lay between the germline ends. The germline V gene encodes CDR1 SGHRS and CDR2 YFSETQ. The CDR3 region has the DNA TGCGCCAGCAGCCCACGACGGAAGGGGAGCGAGACCCAGTACTTC. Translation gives CASSPRRKGSETQYF.

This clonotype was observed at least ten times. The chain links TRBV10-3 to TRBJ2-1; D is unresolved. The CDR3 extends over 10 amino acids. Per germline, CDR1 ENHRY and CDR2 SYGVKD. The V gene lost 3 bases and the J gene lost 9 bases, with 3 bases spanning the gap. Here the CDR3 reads CAISEGEQFF. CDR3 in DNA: TGTGCCATCAGTGAAGGTGAGCAGTTCTTC.

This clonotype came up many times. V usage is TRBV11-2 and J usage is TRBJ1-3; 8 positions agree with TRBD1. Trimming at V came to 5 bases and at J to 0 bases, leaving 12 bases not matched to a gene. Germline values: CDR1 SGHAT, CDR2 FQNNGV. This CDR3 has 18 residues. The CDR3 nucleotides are TGTGCCAGCAGCAAGGACAGGGTCGGCCCTCTCTCTGGAAACACCATATATTTT. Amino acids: CASSKDRVGPLSGNTIYF.

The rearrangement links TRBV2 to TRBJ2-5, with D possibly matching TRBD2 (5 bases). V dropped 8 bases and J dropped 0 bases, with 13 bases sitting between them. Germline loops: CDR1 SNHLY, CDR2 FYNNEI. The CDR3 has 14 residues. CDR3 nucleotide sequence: TGTGCCAGCGGCACCGGGGAATACCAAGAGACCCAGTACTTC. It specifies CASGTGEYQETQYF.

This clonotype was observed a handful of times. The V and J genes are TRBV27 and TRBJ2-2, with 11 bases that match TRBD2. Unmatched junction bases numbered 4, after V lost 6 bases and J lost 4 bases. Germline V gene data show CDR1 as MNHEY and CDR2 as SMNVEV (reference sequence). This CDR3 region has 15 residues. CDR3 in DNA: TGTGCCAGCAGACTAGCGGGAGAAGGCACCGGGGAGCTGTTTTTT. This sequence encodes CASRLAGEGTGELFF.

The CDR3 region has the DNA TGCAGTGCTAGAGAAACCGGGACAGGGGGACGGACCCAGTACTTC. Amino acid sequence: CSARETGTGGRTQYF. This chain joins TRBV20-1 and TRBJ2-5; 11 bases fit TRBD1. Germline V lookup: CDR1 DFQATT, CDR2 SNEGSKA (reference sequence). The CDR3 length is 15 residues. V gave up 0 bases and J gave up 7 bases; unmatched junction bases: 7.

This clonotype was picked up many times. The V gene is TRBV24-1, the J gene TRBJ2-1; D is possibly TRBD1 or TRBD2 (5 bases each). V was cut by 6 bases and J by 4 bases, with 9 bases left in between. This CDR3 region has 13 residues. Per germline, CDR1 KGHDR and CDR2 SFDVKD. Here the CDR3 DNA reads TGTGCCACCAGTTCCGAGGGGTACAATGAGCAGTTCTTC. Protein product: CATSSEGYNEQFF.

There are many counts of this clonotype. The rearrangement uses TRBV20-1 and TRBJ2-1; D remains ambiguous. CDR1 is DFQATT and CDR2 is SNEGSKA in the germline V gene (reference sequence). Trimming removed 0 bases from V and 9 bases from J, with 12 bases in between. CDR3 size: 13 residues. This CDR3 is CSARDYGFSEQFF. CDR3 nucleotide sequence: TGCAGTGCTAGAGATTACGGTTTCTCTGAGCAGTTCTTC.

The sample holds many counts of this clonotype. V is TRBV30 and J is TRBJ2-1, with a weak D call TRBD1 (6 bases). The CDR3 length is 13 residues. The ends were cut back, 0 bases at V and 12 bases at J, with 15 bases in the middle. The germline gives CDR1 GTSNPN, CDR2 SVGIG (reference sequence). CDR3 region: CAWSVSVATGQFF. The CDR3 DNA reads TGTGCCTGGAGTGTAAGTGTGGCGACAGGGCAGTTCTTC.

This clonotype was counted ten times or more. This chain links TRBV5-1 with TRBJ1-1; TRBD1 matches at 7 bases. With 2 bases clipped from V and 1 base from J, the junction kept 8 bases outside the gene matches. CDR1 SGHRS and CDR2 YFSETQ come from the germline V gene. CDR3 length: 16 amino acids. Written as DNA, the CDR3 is TGCGCCAGCAGCTTACGGACAGGACAGTCGAACACTGAAGCTTTCTTT. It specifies CASSLRTGQSNTEAFF.

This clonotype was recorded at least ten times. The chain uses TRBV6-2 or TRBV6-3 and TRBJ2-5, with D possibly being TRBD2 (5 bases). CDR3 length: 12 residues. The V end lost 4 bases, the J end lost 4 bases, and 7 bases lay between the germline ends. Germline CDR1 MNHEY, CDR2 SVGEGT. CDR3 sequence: CASSWTGETQYF. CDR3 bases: TGTGCCAGCAGTTGGACTGGAGAGACCCAGTACTTC.

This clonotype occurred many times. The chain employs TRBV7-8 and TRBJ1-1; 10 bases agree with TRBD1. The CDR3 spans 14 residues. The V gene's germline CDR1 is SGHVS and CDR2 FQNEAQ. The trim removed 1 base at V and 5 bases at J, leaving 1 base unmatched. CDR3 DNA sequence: TGTGCCAGCAGCTTAGGGGACAGGGGAACTGAAGCTTTCTTT. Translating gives CASSLGDRGTEAFF.

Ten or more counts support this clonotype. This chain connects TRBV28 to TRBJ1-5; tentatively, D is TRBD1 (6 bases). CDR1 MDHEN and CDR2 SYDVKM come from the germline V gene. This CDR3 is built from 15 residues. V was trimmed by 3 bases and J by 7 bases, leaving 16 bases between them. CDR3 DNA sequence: TGTGCCAGCAGTTTTAATCGGGGGCGAGGGCAGCCCCAGCATTTT. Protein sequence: CASSFNRGRGQPQHF. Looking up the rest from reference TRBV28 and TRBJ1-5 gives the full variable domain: DVKVTQSSRYLVKRTGEKVFLECVQDMDHENMFWYRQDPGLGLRLIYFSYDVKMKEKGDIPEGYSVSREKKERFSLILESASTNQTSMYLCASSFNRGRGQPQHFGDGTRLSIL.

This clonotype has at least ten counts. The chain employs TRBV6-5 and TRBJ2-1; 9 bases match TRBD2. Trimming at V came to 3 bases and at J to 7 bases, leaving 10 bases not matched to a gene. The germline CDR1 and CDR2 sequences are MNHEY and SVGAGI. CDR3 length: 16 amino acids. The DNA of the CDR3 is TGTGCCAGCAGTTATGGCTGGGCGGGGGGGCGTAATGAGCAGTTCTTC. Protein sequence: CASSYGWAGGRNEQFF.

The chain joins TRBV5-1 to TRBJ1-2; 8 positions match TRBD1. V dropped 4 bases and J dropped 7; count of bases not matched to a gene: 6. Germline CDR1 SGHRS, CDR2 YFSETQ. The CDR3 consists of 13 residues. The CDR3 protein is CASSPRGPGGYTF. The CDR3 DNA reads TGCGCCAGCAGCCCCAGGGGGCCGGGTGGCTACACCTTC.

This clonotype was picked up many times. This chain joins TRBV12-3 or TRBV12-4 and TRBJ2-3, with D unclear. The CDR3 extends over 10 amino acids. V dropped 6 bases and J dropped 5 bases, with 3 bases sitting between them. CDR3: CASSEDTQYF. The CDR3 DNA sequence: TGTGCCAGCAGCGAAGATACGCAGTATTTT.

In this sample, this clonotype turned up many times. In nucleotides, the CDR3 is TGTGCCAGCAGCTTAGGACTAGCGGGAGGGATTAAGACCCAGTACTTC. Translation gives CASSLGLAGGIKTQYF. The chain employs TRBV7-8 and TRBJ2-5; 14 nucleotides agree with TRBD2. The germline V gene encodes CDR1 SGHVS and CDR2 FQNEAQ. The CDR3 sequence is 16 residues long. V shed 1 base and J 6 bases; nucleotides not matched to a gene: 4.

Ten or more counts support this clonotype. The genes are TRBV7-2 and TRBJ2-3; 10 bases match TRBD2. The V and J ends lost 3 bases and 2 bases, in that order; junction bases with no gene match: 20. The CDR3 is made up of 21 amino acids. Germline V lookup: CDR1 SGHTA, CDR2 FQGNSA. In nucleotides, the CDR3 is TGTGCCAGCAGCTTGGTTCCGCTGCACGATAGCGGGAGGAAATCCACAGATACGCAGTATTTT. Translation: CASSLVPLHDSGRKSTDTQYF.

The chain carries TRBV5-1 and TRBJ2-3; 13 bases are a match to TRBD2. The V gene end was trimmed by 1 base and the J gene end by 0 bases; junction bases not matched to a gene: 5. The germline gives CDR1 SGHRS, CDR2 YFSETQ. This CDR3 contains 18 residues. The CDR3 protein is CASSLRLAGGRSTDTQYF. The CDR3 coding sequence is TGCGCCAGCAGCTTGAGACTAGCGGGGGGCCGCAGCACAGATACGCAGTATTTT.

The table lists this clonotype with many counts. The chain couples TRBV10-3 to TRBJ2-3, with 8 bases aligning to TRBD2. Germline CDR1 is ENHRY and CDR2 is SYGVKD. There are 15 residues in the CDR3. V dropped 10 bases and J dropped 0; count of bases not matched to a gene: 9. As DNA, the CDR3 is TGTGCCAGTACCCGGGAGGGGATTAGCACAGATACGCAGTATTTT. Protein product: CASTREGISTDTQYF.

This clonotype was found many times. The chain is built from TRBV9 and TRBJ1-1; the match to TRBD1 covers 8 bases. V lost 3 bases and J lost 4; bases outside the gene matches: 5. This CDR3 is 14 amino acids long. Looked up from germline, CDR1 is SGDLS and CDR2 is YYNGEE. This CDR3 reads CASSAGGIGTEAFF. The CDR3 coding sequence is TGTGCCAGCAGCGCAGGGGGCATAGGCACTGAAGCTTTCTTT.

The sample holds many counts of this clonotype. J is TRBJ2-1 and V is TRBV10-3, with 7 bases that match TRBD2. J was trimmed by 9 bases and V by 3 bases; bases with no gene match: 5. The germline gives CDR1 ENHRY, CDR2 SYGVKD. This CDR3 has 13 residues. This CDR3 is CAISEGIAGEQFF. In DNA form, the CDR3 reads TGTGCCATCAGTGAAGGAATAGCGGGTGAGCAGTTCTTC.

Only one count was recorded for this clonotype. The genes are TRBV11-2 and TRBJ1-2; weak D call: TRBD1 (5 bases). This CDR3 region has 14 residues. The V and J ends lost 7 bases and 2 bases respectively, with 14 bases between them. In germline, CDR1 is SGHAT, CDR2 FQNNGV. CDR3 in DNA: TGTGCCAGCACTCACGGGGAGGGGAACTATGGCTACACCTTC. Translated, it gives CASTHGEGNYGYTF.

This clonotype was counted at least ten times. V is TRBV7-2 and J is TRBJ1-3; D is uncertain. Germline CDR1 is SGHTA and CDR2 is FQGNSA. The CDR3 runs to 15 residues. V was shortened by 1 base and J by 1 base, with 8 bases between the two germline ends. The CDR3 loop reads CASSLDMGSGNTIYF. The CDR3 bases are TGTGCCAGCAGCTTAGATATGGGTTCTGGAAACACCATATATTTT.

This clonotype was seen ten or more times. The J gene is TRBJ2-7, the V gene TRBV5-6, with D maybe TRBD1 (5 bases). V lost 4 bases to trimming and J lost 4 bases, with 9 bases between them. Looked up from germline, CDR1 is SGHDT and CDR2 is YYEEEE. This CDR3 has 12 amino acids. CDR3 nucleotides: TGTGCCAGCAGCAACCCAGGGTACGAGCAGTACTTC. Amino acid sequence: CASSNPGYEQYF.

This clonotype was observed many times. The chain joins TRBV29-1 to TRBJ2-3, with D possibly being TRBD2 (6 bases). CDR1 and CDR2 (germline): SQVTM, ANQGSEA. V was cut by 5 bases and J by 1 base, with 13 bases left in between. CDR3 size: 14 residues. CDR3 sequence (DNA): TGCAGCGTTCAACCCCGCGGGGGCACAGATACGCAGTATTTT. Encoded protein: CSVQPRGGTDTQYF.

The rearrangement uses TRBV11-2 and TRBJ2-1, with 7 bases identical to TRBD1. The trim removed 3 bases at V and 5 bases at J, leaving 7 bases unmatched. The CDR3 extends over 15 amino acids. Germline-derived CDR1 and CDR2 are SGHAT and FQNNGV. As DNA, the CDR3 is TGTGCCAGCAGCTTTCTCCCAGGGGGTGACAATGAGCAGTTCTTC. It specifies CASSFLPGGDNEQFF.

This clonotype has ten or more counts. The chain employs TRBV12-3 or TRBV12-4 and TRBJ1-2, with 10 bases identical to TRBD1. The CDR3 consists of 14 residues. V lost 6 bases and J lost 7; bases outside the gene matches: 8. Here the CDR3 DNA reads TGTGCCAGCAGCCCGACAGGGGGCTTGTCTGGCTACACCTTC. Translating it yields CASSPTGGLSGYTF.

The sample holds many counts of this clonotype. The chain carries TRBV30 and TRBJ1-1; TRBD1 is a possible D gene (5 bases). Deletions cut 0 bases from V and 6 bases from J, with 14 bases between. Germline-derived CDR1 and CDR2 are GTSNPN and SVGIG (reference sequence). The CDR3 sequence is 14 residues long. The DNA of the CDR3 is TGTGCCTGGAGTGTTAGGGGAGGAACGGCTGAAGCTTTCTTT. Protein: CAWSVRGGTAEAFF.